The following is a TCR beta chain sequence with its context. Its antigen target is currently unknown. Base qualities are not recorded, but no much larger clone differs from it by a single base. The germline V gene (reference sequence) specifies SEHNR as CDR1 and FQNEAQ as CDR2. The junction shows trimming of 5 bases on V and 3 bases on J, plus 14 bases between the germline ends. The CDR3, cysteine through phenylalanine, is 14 amino acids long. Solely the CDR3 DNA is kept, with 42 bases framed from the first base. The protocol used for the library was the immunoSEQ multiplex PCR assay. For the multiplex PCR, a mixture combining 60 forward primers for TCR Vbeta segments and 13 reverse primers for TCR Jbeta segments was used. Amplification of the CDR3 region of rearranged TCR beta genes was performed with a multiplex PCR assay on genomic DNA. On the Illumina HiSeq System, the amplified TCR beta libraries were sequenced as 87-base-pair reads. The authors processed their data as follows. Across the 700 or so repertoires, a later analysis counted around 80 million unique TCR beta chains, approximately 12 million of which were shared by at least two donors. To remove PCR and sequencing errors, raw reads were error-corrected and collapsed into unique sequences using a nearest-neighbor algorithm that merged closely related sequences. CDR3 sequences were aligned to IMGT reference sequences to assign V, D and J gene segments. Each retained sequence needed at least a six-nucleotide match to both a V gene segment and a J gene segment. A rearrangement was called productive if the CDR3 had no stop codons and remained in frame with V and J, and every other rearrangement was called non-productive. Following IMGT convention, CDR3 was defined as the stretch from the second conserved V-encoded cysteine up to the conserved J-encoded phenylalanine. The earlier analysis of some 580 of the donors excluded any sequence lacking an unambiguous match to a single V gene segment. An earlier analysis of over 450 of the donors classified V segments as functional when productive rearrangements were above 56.7% and as segregating when the standard deviation between donors was above 5%. A statistical classification framework was developed to diagnose cytomegalovirus status using the catalog of TCR beta chain sequences. In a later analysis, V and J genes were assigned by comparing TCR nucleotide sequences against IMGT/GENE-DB human TR gene sequences. Using the TCRdist pipeline, a later analysis assigned CDR3 sequences along with most-parsimonious VDJ recombination scenarios. A later analysis defined each TCR beta chain by its CDR3 amino acid sequence plus V-gene family, and excluded reads lacking a unique V-gene family. A later analysis removed roughly 590 highly shared, low-generation-probability nucleotide sequences to deal with suspected cross-contamination and a sequencing artifact. In a later analysis, a clonal expansion index for each public chain was calculated from normalized within-repertoire ranks of inferred template counts. In a later analysis, generation probabilities were computed with a VDJ recombination model fitted to out-of-frame rearrangements, and the resulting probabilities were checked against IGoR. In a later analysis, TCR-TCR, TCR-HLA and TCR-CMV co-occurrence was scored with hypergeometric tests, and a repertoire-size bias correction was applied to TCR pairs. False discovery rates were estimated in a later analysis by permuting HLA or CMV assignments 20 times. In a later analysis, co-occurring TCRs were grouped using DBSCAN, with TCRdist sequence similarity added in when clustering inside HLA-allele-positive subsets. Repertoires with fewer than 30,000 or more than 120,000 public chains were left out of co-occurrence clustering, as were five repertoires with anomalous nucleotide sharing. The table comes from immuneACCESS by way of TCRdb, which keeps in-frame sequences with V and J called. Part of the clones is missing from these tables; in studies checked, under half for an unresolved V gene and the rest for unknown reasons. V and J calls and clone size are copied from that table; D and trimming were computed from the DNA. Counted in this sample were roughly 100,000 clones; 60% to 80% of them appeared once. 2.5% to 3.5% of the sample belongs to the ten largest clones.

The data originate from a study of cytomegalovirus exposure and HLA in healthy donors (dated by TCRdb to about 2017). For the wider study: An earlier analysis of roughly 500 of the donors reported roughly 270 Gb of sequence data and 117 million unique TCR beta sequences from about 200 million T cells. The T cell repertoires of some 670 subjects were profiled by immunosequencing and related to cytomegalovirus serostatus. A later analysis re-examined previously published TCR beta repertoires from about 670 donors and added high-resolution HLA genotyping to investigate patterns of TCR occurrence. Along with the approximately 700-subject first cohort, a separate validation cohort of around 120 different subjects was used. HLA typing included class I and class II loci at four-digit resolution. Donor age, sex, ethnicity and CMV serostatus were compiled alongside the repertoire data. Roughly 300 gigabases of sequencing data and approximately 85 million unique TCR sequences were included in an early release covering under 650 HLA-typed donors. Genome-wide SNP genotypes for about 55% of the roughly 670 donors were used in a later genetic analysis, which treated that subset as a discovery cohort. In the later analysis, no new phenotypic data were used to find candidate immune exposures; instead, reliance was placed on TCR beta sequences and their occurrence across donors. Every discovery cohort repertoire had been produced on one sequencing platform. The study was designed to test whether signatures of past pathogen exposure could be identified by cataloging public T cell receptors. Among some 400 genotyped donors of the cohort, an average of around 240,000 unique TCR beta nucleotide sequences was sequenced per donor, of which about 19% were non-productive. In an earlier analysis of 500 to 650 of the donors, high-throughput TCR beta sequencing was used to judge whether each TCR beta V gene segment behaved as functional or pseudogenic. The study combined high-throughput TCR immunosequencing, statistical association of individual TCRs with disease status, and machine learning to predict cytomegalovirus infection status. Of the 398 genotyped donors, 75% to 85% were placed in the genetic ancestry cluster associated with self-reported Caucasian donors. The number of donors typed differed by locus, with 629-630 for A, B, C, DRB1 and DQB1, roughly 520 for DQA1, some 570 for DPA1, and 450 to 480 for DPB1. Because of strong linkage in the cohort, 4 to 6 DR-DQ haplotypes were treated as single units for association and clustering. The paper as a whole reports these results and caveats: Correlated functional status among segregating V segments might reflect linkage disequilibrium, but an unknown experimental factor could not be ruled out. A cluster of highly shared sequence variants was judged likely to represent a technical artifact of the sequencing pipeline. A later analysis found that HLA-associated TCR beta chains were more clonally expanded and had lower generation probabilities than equally common non-associated chains. In this cohort, only TCR beta chains were sequenced, and detectable features were limited by the absence of alpha or paired-chain data. In a later genetic analysis, fewer N-insertions in productive TCRs were reported among donors in an Asian-associated ancestry cluster than the roughly 640-donor mean. According to a later analysis, most CMV-associated TCR beta chains appeared to be HLA-restricted, and the HLA associations seemed to be driven largely by CMV exposure. Several of the top co-occurrence clusters appeared to be linked to parvovirus B19, influenza, CMV and Epstein-Barr virus, according to a later analysis. The study listed 164 TCR beta chains as associated with cytomegalovirus. The classifier was reported to diagnose cytomegalovirus status with high specificity and sensitivity in both the original cohort and the validation cohort. The authors suggested that the approach could potentially be extended to other disease states and immunological phenotypes. Some IMGT-functional V segments, including TRBV6-2 and TRBV6-3, could not be told apart with the 87-base-pair reads, so those segments were excluded. A later genetic analysis associated a missense DCLRE1C variant with V-gene and J-gene trimming of TCR beta chains, and an independent cohort replicated the association. The only immune exposure information available for the cohort was CMV serostatus. When HLA alleles, especially DR and DQ, strongly co-occurred, TCR associations were difficult to assign to individual alleles. While some public TCRs were present in many individuals, most TCR sequences turned up only very rarely across donors. In a later analysis, the rate of TCR association differed among HLA loci, with DRB1 alleles having the most associated TCRs and HLA-C alleles having the fewest. Because HLA typing was missing for some donors at each locus, association tests included only the typed subset. A few of the identified cytomegalovirus-associated TCR beta chains were confirmed in vitro to be specific for cytomegalovirus antigens. Because counts were too low, fewer than 20 rarely observed V segments, including chromosome 9 orphons, were excluded from the earlier analysis of 587 of the donors. At a false discovery rate of 0.05, a later analysis linked roughly 17,000 TCR beta sequences to specific HLA alleles. In an earlier analysis of 587 of the donors, most TCR beta V segments appeared in productive rearrangements about 87% or about 30% of the time, broadly matching IMGT annotations. A further reported finding was that TCR beta sequences accurately predicted the HLA-A and HLA-B alleles for most subjects in the first cohort. Sequencing depth was assumed to be roughly uniform across donors in the presence/absence analyses, though that assumption may not hold.

The cohort was made up of 666 healthy bone marrow donors. At the time of sampling, every cohort member was nominally healthy, though immune exposures that went unrecorded were likely present. The donor was CMV seronegative and was included in the group of approximately 350 seronegative cohort members. A peripheral blood sample was provided by each donor, and peripheral blood mononuclear cells were used for TCR beta sequencing. Genomic DNA extraction from the blood cell samples was performed with the Qiagen DNeasy Blood Extraction Kit. Source material: PBMCs. The chain is encoded by TRBV7-9 joined to TRBJ2-7, and TRBD1 may be the D gene, going by 5 matching bases. This receptor was identified in a female donor in good health and CMV-seronegative. The base sequence is TGTGCCAGCAGCCCACGGACAAATAACTACGAGCAGTACTTC. The encoded protein is CASSPRTNNYEQYF.